This T cell receptor (beta chain) was identified in a study of beta chain features in type 1 diabetes (dated by TCRdb to between 2017 and 2018). In the study overall: Mean age, gender distribution, total cell number and subset yield did not differ between patients and healthy donors. The study compared TCRB repertoires of sorted circulating CD4+ T cell subsets between recently diagnosed type 1 diabetes patients and matched healthy donors. Regulatory and stem cell-like memory subsets were isolated from only 8 patients and roughly eight healthy donors, whereas naive and central memory subsets came from all 30 or so donors. Across all samples, 107,917,701 sorted cells were examined, and cell number per subset correlated strongly with RNA yield. The full study reports these points: PCR might favor shorter templates, but patient and control samples were amplified and corrected together, so any skew would affect both groups equally. In all four CD4+ subsets, TCRB CDR3 length was moderately but significantly shorter in type 1 diabetes patients. Only small numbers of individuals were included in the HLA sub-analyses, which left unresolved whether HLA type had any influence on TCRB rearrangement. At VDJ recombination sites, type 1 diabetes patients had fewer insertions and more deleted nucleotides, which implies abnormalities in thymic rearrangement. Naive, central memory and regulatory TCRB repertoires appeared more similar among patients than among healthy donors. Because cDNA was sequenced instead of genomic DNA, activated cells with high expression could be over-represented, although the groups did not differ in activation or CD3 levels.

The CDR3 spans 16 residues, from the cysteine through the phenylalanine. The CDR3 DNA has 48 bases and is translated from base 1. Compared with germline, V lacks 1 base and J lacks 1 base; bases without a gene match: 4. CDR1 and CDR2, per the germline V gene, are SGHDN and FVKESK. In the case of this clone: There is no known antigen for this receptor. No quality values exist for individual bases; no much larger clone is one base distant.

From each donor, a single peripheral blood sample of 90 to 150 mL on average was drawn into heparinised tubes. Using a panel that included CD45RO, CCR7, CD25, CD127, CD95 and CD27, naive, central memory, regulatory and stem cell-like memory CD4+ T cells were sorted on a BD FACSAria II. A purity above 98% was achieved for all sorted populations. Right away, PBMCs were isolated by Lymphoprep density gradient centrifugation and were stained directly, with no culture step. To minimize batch effects, samples were stained and sorted in pairs, one healthy donor with one patient per experiment. All of the isolated RNA was reverse transcribed with the High Capacity cDNA Reverse Transcription Kit, so expressed TCRB transcripts were sequenced. Naive, central memory and regulatory T cell samples underwent deep immunoSEQ sequencing, averaging approximately 3.5 million total reads per sample. Sorted cells were lysed in RLT buffer, and RNA was extracted using DNase-treated RNeasy Micro or Mini kits according to cell number. To prevent cross-contamination, each cell subset was processed individually, whereas patient and healthy donor samples were processed jointly. Using the immunoSEQ multiplex PCR, TCRB sequences were amplified from cDNA into 87-bp fragments spanning the CDR3 region. Sequencing of the amplicons was performed on the Illumina HiSeq platform. In the authors' own workflow: PCR bias was corrected computationally using synthetic template baselines, and reads within Hamming distance 2 were collapsed, with unmergeable singletons discarded. Reads were aligned against IMGT so that V, D and J genes, CDR3 length and insertions or deletions at six rearrangement sites could be assigned. Within each subset, clonotype counts were normalized to the number of sorted cells before true diversity and Gini coefficients were calculated with the tcR R package. The overlap coefficient, calculated on TCRB nucleotide sequences, was used to quantify repertoire sharing. Out-of-frame TCRB sequences from naive cells were analyzed to stand in for the pre-selection repertoire. TCRdb's version of the immuneACCESS table is confined to in-frame rearrangements and falls short of the full clone set. An unresolved V gene accounts for under half of the shortfall where checked; the remainder is of unknown origin. The V and J calls and clone size are taken from that table; D and trimming were inferred from the DNA. Here the sample has hundreds of thousands of clones; about 12% occur a single time. Of the sample, under 0.02% is held by the ten largest clones.

The chain employs TRBV14 and TRBJ2-3; 8 bases in the junction line up with TRBD2. What was sequenced was naive CD4+ T cells from blood. This sample's cell subset or site label indicates: true naive CD4+ T cells. This TCR derives from a man aged 18 to 35 in good health. The DNA sequence reads TGTGCCAGCAGCCAAGGCCACGGGAGGGGCACAGATACGCAGTATTTT. It encodes CASSQGHGRGTDTQYF.